A single sample gave rise to the 2 T cell receptor beta chains below, sequenced in a study of T cells after somatic rescue of genetic block. Data came from immunoSEQ multiplex PCR; TCRdb stores just in-frame clones and leaves some out. The sample lists about 11,000 clones; around 67% were seen once. The sequencing sample was made of peripheral blood mononuclear cells (PBMCs). All receptors come from a boy younger than 18.

The rearrangement joins TRBV6-1 to TRBJ1-6; D unclear. This CDR3 is built from 17 residues. V was clipped by 2 bases and J by 1 base, with 12 bases between them. Germline V gene sequence: CDR1 MNHNS, CDR2 SASEGT. CDR3 sequence (DNA): TGTGCCAGCAGTGAAAGCCTCCCTAGGTCCTATAATTCACCCCTCCACTTT. Encoded protein: CASSESLPRSYNSPLHF.

For this clone: Other DNA sequences in this specimen translate into the identical CDR3. DNA of the CDR3: TGTGCCAGCAGCCCATCTGGGACAGGGGCCTACGAGCAGTACTTC. It translates to CASSPSGTGAYEQYF. The chain is built from TRBV7-9 and TRBJ2-7, with TRBD1 matching over 10 bases. The germline CDR1 and CDR2 sequences are SEHNR and FQNEAQ (reference sequence). This CDR3 is 15 amino acids long. The trim removed 5 bases at V and 2 bases at J, leaving 6 bases unmatched.